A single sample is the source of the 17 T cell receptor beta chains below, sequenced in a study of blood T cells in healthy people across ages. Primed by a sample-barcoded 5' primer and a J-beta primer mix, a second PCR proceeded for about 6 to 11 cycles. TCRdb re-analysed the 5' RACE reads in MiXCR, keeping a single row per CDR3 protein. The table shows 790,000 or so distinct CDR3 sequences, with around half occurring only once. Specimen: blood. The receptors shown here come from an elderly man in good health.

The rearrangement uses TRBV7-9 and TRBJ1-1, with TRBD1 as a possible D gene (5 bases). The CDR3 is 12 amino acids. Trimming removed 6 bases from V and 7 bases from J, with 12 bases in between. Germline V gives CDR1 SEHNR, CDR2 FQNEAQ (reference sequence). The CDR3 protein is CASRGDGFEAFF. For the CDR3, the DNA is TGTGCCAGCAGGGGGGATGGCTTTGAAGCTTTCTTT.

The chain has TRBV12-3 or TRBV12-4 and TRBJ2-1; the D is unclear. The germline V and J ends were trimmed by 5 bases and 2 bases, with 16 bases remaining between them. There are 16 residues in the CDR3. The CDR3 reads CASSPSQWSAYNEQFF. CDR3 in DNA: TGTGCCAGCAGTCCCTCCCAGTGGTCCGCCTACAATGAGCAGTTCTTC.

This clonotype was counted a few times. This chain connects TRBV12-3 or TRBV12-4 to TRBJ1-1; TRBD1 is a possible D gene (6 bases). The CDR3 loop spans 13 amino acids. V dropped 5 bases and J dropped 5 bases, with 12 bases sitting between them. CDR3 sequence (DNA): TGTGCCAGCAGTGTAGGGGGACGGACTGAAGCTTTCTTT. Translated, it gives CASSVGGRTEAFF.

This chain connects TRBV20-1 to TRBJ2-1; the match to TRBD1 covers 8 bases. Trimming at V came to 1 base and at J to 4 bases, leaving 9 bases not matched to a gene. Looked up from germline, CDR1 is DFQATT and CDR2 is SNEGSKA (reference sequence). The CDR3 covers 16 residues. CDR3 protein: CSARGLSGGEYNEQFF. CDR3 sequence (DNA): TGCAGTGCTAGAGGATTATCAGGGGGCGAGTACAATGAGCAGTTCTTC.

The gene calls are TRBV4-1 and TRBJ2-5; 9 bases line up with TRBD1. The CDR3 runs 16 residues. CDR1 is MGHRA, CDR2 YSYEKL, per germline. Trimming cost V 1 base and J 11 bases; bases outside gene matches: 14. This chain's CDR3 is CASSQVAGTGMGEQYF. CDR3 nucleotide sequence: TGCGCCAGCAGCCAAGTTGCTGGGACAGGGATGGGAGAGCAGTACTTC.

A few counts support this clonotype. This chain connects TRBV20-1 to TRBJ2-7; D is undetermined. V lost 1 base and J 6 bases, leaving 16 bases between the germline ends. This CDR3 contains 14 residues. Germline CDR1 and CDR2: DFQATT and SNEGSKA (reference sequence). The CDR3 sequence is CSARVSGFLGEQYF. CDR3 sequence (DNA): TGCAGTGCTAGAGTATCGGGTTTCCTAGGCGAGCAGTACTTC.

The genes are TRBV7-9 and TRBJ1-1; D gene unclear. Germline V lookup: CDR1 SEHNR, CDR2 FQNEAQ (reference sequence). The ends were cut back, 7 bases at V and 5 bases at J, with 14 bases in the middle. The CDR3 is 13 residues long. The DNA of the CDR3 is TGTGCCAGCACCAGCGGGTCGCCAACTGAAGCTTTCTTT. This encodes CASTSGSPTEAFF.

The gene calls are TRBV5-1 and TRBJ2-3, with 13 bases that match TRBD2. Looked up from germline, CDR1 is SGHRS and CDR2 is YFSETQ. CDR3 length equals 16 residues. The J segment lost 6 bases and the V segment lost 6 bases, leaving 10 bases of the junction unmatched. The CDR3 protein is CASTSTSGGTTDTQYF. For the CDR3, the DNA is TGCGCCAGCACCTCGACTAGCGGGGGGACCACGGATACGCAGTATTTT.

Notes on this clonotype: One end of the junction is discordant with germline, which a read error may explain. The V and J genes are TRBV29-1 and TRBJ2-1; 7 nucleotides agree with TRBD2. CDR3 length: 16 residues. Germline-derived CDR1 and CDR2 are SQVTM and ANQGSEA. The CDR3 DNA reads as TGCAGCGTTGAAGCCCAGATAGCGGGTTTTTACAATGGGCAGTTCTTC. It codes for CSVEAQIAGFYNGQFF.

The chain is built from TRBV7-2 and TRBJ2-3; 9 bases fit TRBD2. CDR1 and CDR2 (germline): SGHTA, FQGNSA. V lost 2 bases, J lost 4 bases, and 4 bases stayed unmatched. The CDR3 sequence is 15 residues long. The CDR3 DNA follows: TGTGCCAGCAGCTTACAGGCGGGAGGGTCAGATACGCAGTATTTT. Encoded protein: CASSLQAGGSDTQYF.

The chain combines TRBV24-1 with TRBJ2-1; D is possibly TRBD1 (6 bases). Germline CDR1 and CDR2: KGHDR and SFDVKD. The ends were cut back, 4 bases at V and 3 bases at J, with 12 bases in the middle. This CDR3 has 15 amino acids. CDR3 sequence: CATSDTGTNYNEQFF. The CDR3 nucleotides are TGTGCCACCAGTGACACCGGGACAAACTACAATGAGCAGTTCTTC.

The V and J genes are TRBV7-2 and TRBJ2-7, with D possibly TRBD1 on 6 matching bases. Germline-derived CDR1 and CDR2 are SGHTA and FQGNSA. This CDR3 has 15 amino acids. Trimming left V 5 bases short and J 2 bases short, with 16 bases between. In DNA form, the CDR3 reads TGTGCCAGCAGCCTCTTTAGGGGGACAACCTACGAGCAGTACTTC. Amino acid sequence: CASSLFRGTTYEQYF.

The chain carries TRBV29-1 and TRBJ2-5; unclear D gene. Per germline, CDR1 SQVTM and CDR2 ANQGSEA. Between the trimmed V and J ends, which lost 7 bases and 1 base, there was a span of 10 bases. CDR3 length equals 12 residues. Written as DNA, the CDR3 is TGCAGCGGACTTGACCCCCAAGAGACCCAGTACTTC. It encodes CSGLDPQETQYF.

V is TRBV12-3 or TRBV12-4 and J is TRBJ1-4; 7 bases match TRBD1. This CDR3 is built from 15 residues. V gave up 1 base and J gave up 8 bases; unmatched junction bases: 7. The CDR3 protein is CASSLDRGIEEKLFF. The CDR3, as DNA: TGTGCCAGCAGTTTAGACAGGGGAATAGAGGAAAAACTGTTTTTT.

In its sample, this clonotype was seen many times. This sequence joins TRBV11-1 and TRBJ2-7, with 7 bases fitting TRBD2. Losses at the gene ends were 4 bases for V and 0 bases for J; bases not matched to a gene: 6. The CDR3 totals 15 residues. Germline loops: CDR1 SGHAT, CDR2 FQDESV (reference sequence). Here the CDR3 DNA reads TGTGCCAGCAGCTCCGGGGAGGGCAGCTCCTACGAGCAGTACTTC. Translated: CASSSGEGSSYEQYF.

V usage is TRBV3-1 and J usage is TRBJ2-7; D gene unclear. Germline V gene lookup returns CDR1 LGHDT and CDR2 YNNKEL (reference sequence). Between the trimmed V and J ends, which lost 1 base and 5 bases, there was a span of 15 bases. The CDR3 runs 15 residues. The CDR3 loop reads CASSQAFAVSNEQYF. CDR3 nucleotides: TGTGCCAGCAGCCAAGCATTTGCGGTATCCAACGAGCAGTACTTC.

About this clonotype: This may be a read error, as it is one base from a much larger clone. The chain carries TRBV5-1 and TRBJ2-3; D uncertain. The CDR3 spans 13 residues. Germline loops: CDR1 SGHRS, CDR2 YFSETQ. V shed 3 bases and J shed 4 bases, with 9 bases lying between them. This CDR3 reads CASSWSRPDTQYF. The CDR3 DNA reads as TGCGCCAGCAGCTGGTCGCGGCCAGATACGCAGTATTTT.